These 9 T cell receptor beta chains came from one sample sequenced in a study of cytomegalovirus exposure and HLA in healthy donors. The PCR used 60 Vbeta and 13 Jbeta primers. TCRdb keeps only in-frame clones here, not all; method: immunoSEQ multiplex PCR. This sample has some 130,000 clones; roughly 85% occur once, and the top ten carry roughly 6.8%. Sample: PBMCs. The receptors were sampled from a man aged 35 to 55 in good health and CMV-seropositive.

V and J are TRBV6-1 and TRBJ2-1; tentative D call: TRBD2 (6 bases). This CDR3 region has 20 residues. Germline V gives CDR1 MNHNS, CDR2 SASEGT. Trimming stripped 0 bases from V and 5 bases from J, with 26 bases between. CDR3 region: CASSEAYARLVRPINNEQFF. CDR3 in DNA: TGTGCCAGCAGTGAAGCGTACGCTAGACTAGTTAGGCCGATAAACAATGAGCAGTTCTTC.

This clone was recorded only once. The CDR3 region is CASSSRSGGALGGTQYF. CDR3 nucleotides: TGTGCCAGCAGCTCCCGCTCGGGGGGGGCCTTAGGGGGGACCCAGTACTTC. This chain links TRBV7-7 with TRBJ2-5; 8 nucleotides agree with TRBD2. From germline, CDR1 is SSHAT and CDR2 FNYEAQ (reference sequence). CDR3 length: 17 amino acids. The V segment lost 4 bases and the J segment 7 bases; nucleotides outside the gene matches: 17.

V usage is TRBV23-1 and J usage is TRBJ1-2; D is unclear. TRBV23-1 is an ORF; its function is uncertain. With 10 bases removed from V and 6 bases from J, the gap between germline ends came to 18 bases. The CDR3 is made up of 13 amino acids. The CDR3 reads CATHKAECDGYTF. CDR3 coding DNA: TGCGCCACCCACAAGGCGGAGTGCGATGGCTACACCTTC.

The chain uses TRBV9 and TRBJ1-3; D may be TRBD1 (5 bases). This CDR3 has 16 amino acids. Germline V gene sequence: CDR1 SGDLS, CDR2 YYNGEE. The V end was cut by 4 bases, the J end by 1 base, with 15 bases between. CDR3 bases: TGTGCCAGCAGCCCCCGGGACGGGGGGTCTGGAAACACCATATATTTT. Translation: CASSPRDGGSGNTIYF. The full variable domain, with the rest looked up from reference TRBV9 and TRBJ1-3, is DSGVTQTPKHLITATGQRVTLRCSPRSGDLSVYWYQQSLDQGLQFLIQYYNGEERAKGNILERFSAQQFPDLHSELNLSSLELGDSALYFCASSPRDGGSGNTIYFGEGSWLTVV.

The rearrangement joins TRBV6-6 to TRBJ1-1; perhaps TRBD1 as D (6 bases). The germline CDR1 and CDR2 sequences are MNHNY and SVGAGI (reference sequence). Trimming left V 6 bases short and J 1 base short, with 12 bases between. The CDR3 runs 14 residues. CDR3 amino acids: CASRRTDTNTEAFF. The CDR3 bases are TGTGCCAGCAGAAGGACAGATACGAACACTGAAGCTTTCTTT.

This chain connects TRBV5-1 to TRBJ2-2, with D possibly TRBD2 on 6 matching bases. The CDR3 spans 16 residues. V dropped 3 bases and J dropped 0 bases, with 12 bases sitting between them. Germline V gene data show CDR1 as SGHRS and CDR2 as YFSETQ. The CDR3 DNA is TGCGCCAGCAGCTGGGGAGGACGTACGAACACCGGGGAGCTGTTTTTT. Translating it yields CASSWGGRTNTGELFF. The entire variable domain, with the rest obtained from reference TRBV5-1 and TRBJ2-2, is as follows: KAGVTQTPRYLIKTRGQQVTLSCSPISGHRSVSWYQQTPGQGLQFLFEYFSETQRNKGNFPGRFSGRQFSNSRSEMNVSTLELGDSALYLCASSWGGRTNTGELFFGEGSRLTVL.

This clone turned up a few times. V gene TRBV5-1 combines with J gene TRBJ2-7; perhaps TRBD1 as D (6 bases). The CDR3 sequence is 13 residues long. CDR1 SGHRS and CDR2 YFSETQ come from the germline V gene. V lost 4 bases, J lost 6 bases, and 14 bases lay in between. Here the CDR3 reads CASSTAPGVEQYF. CDR3 nucleotides: TGCGCCAGCAGCACAGCGCCAGGGGTCGAGCAGTACTTC.

This chain joins TRBV4-1 and TRBJ2-3, with D possibly TRBD2 on 5 matching bases. Trimming pared 0 bases from V and 2 bases from J, leaving 12 bases between. The CDR3 spans 16 residues. Per the germline V gene, CDR1 is MGHRA and CDR2 is YSYEKL. The CDR3 loop is CASSQDIQRTTDTQYF. The CDR3 DNA is TGCGCCAGCAGCCAAGATATCCAGCGGACCACAGATACGCAGTATTTT.

By its share, this clone is medium-sized. This chain connects TRBV25-1 to TRBJ1-2; D not certain. Per the germline V gene, CDR1 is MGHDK and CDR2 is SYGVNS. The V and J ends lost 5 bases and 0 bases respectively, with 7 bases between them. The CDR3 spans 13 residues. Here the CDR3 reads CASSIGTNYGYTF. The CDR3 DNA is TGTGCCAGCAGTATCGGGACTAACTATGGCTACACCTTC.